This TCR beta chain was sequenced in a study of identical twins. Study-wide points: Findings depended on cross-sectional statistics rather than tracking the same donors. Twin pairs had excess sharing that was weaker in beta out-of-frame sequences. Invariant MAIT and iNKT cells may have partly biased zero-insertion analyses.

With respect to this clonotype: Its antigen is not known.

After template switching added a universal primer site, the resulting cDNA carried unique molecular identifiers. TCRdb re-analysed the 5' RACE reads in MiXCR, keeping a single row per CDR3 protein. This table holds 1.5 million to 2 million distinct CDR3 sequences, under 35% found once. The clonotype was recovered from a newborn girl in good health. Sequenced input: cord blood.

The CDR3: CSARGSRTSGVRETQYF. As DNA, the CDR3 is TGCAGTGCTAGGGGATCCCGGACTAGCGGGGTTAGGGAGACCCAGTACTTC. This chain joins TRBV20-1 and TRBJ2-7; 12 bases map to TRBD2. Gene TRBJ2-5 matches the end of the DNA better, so the J call may be wrong. The CDR3 covers 17 residues. Germline-derived CDR1 and CDR2 are DFQATT and SNEGSKA (reference sequence).